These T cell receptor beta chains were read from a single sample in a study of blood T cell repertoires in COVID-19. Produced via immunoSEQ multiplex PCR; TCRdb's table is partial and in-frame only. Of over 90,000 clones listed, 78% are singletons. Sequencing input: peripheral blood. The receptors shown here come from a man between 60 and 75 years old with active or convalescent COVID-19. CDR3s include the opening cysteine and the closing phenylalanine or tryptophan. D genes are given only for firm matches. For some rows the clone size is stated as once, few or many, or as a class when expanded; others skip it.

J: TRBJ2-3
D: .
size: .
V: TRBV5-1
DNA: TGCGCCAGCAGCTTGCCCCCGGGAAGGCGCACAGATACGCAGTATTTT
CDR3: CASSLPPGRRTDTQYF

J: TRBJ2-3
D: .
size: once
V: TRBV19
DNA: TGTGCCAGTTCTCTCGGACTGATGCGCACAGATACGCAGTATTTT
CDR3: CASSLGLMRTDTQYF

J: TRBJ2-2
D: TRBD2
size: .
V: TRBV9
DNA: TGTGCCAGCAGTACCGGGACTAGCGGCTACACCGGGGAGCTGTTTTTT
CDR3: CASSTGTSGYTGELFF

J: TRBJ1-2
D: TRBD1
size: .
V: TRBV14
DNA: TGTGCCAGCAGCCACCGTTCAGGGGGCACCTATGGCTACATCTTC
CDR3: CASSHRSGGTYGYIF

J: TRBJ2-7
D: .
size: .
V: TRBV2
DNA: TGTGCCAGCACCCTTAGGGGGGGCGCCTACGAGCAGTACTTC
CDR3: CASTLRGGAYEQYF

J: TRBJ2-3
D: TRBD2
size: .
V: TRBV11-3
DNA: TGTGCCAGCAGCTTTTCAGCGGGAGGCGGGGGGACAGATACGCAGTATTTT
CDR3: CASSFSAGGGGTDTQYF

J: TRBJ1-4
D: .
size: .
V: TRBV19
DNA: TGTGCCAGTAGTATATCGAGGGATTCCTCCGAAAAACTGTTTTTT
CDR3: CASSISRDSSEKLFF

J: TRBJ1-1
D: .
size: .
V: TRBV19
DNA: TGTGCCAGTAGTATGCTCTCGACAGGACACACTGAAGCTTTCTTT
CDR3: CASSMLSTGHTEAFF

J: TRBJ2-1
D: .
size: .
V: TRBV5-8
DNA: TGTGCCAGCAGCTTCGGTAGCTATGAGCAGTTCTTC
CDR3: CASSFGSYEQFF

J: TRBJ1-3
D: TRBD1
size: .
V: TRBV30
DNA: TGTGCCTGGAGTTTACAGGGGGGCGCACGTAACACCATATATTTT
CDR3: CAWSLQGGARNTIYF

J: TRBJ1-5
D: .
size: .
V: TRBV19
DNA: TGTGCCAGTAGTATCCGGGGGGGCGCAAGGAATCAGCCCCAGCATTTT
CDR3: CASSIRGGARNQPQHF

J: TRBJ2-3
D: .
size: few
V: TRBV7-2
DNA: TGTGCCAGCAGCTTAGTGGCTAGCGCCTACGGGGAGCAGTATTTT
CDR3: CASSLVASAYGEQYF

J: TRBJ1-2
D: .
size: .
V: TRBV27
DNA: TGTGCCAGCAGTACGTTGGGAGGCTGGTATGGCTACACCTTC
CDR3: CASSTLGGWYGYTF

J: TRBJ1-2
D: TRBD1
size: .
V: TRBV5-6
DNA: TGTGCCAGCAGCCCCCCCGACAGGGTCAGCGGCTACACCTTC
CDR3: CASSPPDRVSGYTF

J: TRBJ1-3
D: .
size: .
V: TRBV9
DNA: TGTGCCAGCAGCCAACAAGGAAACACCATATATTTT
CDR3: CASSQQGNTIYF

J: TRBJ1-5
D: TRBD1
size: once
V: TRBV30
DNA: TGTGCCTGGGGGACAGGGGAGTCTCAGCCCCAGCATTTT
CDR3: CAWGTGESQPQHF

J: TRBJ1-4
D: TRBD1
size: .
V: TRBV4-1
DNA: TGCGCCAGCAGCCAAGTTATACCCGGGACAGGGTTTAATGAAAAACTGTTTTTT
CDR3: CASSQVIPGTGFNEKLFF

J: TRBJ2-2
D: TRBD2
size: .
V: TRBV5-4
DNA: TGTGCCAGCAGCTTAGCGGGAGGAAGGGGCACCGGGGAGCTGTTTTTT
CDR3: CASSLAGGRGTGELFF

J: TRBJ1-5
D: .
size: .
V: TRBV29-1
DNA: TGCAGCGTTGTGGTCGGGAAGGGGCAGGGGCAGCCCCAGCATTTT
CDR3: CSVVVGKGQGQPQHF

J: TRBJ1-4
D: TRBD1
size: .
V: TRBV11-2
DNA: TGTGCCAGCACCTCAACAGGGGCCGAAAAACTGTTTTTT
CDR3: CASTSTGAEKLFF

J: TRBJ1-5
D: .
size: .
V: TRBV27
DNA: TGTGCCAGCAGCGCAGGGGCAGGTGAGCCCCAGCATTTT
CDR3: CASSAGAGEPQHF

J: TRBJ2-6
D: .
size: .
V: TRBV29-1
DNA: TGCAGCGTTGGTCTCGGGAGCTCTGGGGCCAACGTCCTGACTTTC
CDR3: CSVGLGSSGANVLTF

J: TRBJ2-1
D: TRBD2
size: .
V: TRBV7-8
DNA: TGTGCCAGCAGCACCCTAGCGGGAGTAATTTCTGTCTACAATGAGCAGTTCTTC
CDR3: CASSTLAGVISVYNEQFF

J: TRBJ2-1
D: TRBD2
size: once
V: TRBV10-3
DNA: TGTGCCATCAGTGAGCCCGGACTAGCGGGAGGGCGTGAGCAGTTCTTC
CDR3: CAISEPGLAGGREQFF

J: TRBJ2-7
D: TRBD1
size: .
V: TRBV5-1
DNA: TGCGCCAGCAGCTCCGGGACAGGGGACTACGAGCAGTACTTC
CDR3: CASSSGTGDYEQYF

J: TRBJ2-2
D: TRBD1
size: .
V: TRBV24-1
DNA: TGTGCCACCAGTGATTTTGCGCCAGGGGGCACCGGGGAGCTGTTTTTT
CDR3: CATSDFAPGGTGELFF

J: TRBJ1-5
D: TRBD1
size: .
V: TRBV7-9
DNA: TGTGCCAGCAGCAGGGACAGGGTCGGCAATCAGCCCCAGCATTTT
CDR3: CASSRDRVGNQPQHF

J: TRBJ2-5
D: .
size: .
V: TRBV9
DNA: TGTGCCAGCAGCGTCTCGCGGGACCAAGAGACCCAGTACTTC
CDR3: CASSVSRDQETQYF

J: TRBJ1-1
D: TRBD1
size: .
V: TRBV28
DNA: TGTGCCAGCATACCCCAAAGGACAGGGGGGAGGACTGAAGCTTTCTTT
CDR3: CASIPQRTGGRTEAFF

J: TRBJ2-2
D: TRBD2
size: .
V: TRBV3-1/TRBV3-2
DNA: TGTGCCAGCAGCGAAAGCGGGGGCGCGGACACCGGGGAGCTGTTTTTT
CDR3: CASSESGGADTGELFF

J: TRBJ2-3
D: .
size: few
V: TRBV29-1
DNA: TGCAGCGTTGATGCGGGGACTAGCACAGATACGCAGTATTTT
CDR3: CSVDAGTSTDTQYF

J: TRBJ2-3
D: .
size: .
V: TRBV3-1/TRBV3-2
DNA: TGTGCCAGCAGCCCCATACCCGGGAGAAGGACAGATACGCAGTATTTT
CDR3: CASSPIPGRRTDTQYF

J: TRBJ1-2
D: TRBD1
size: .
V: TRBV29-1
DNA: TGCAGCTCCTCCGGTGGGACAGGGGGATATGGCTACACCTTC
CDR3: CSSSGGTGGYGYTF

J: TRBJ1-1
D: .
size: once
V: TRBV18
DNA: TGTGCCAGCTCACCGGACAGTTTAGGGACTGAAGCTTTCTTT
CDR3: CASSPDSLGTEAFF

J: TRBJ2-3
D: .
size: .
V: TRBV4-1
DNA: TGCGCCAGCAGCCTCGGACTCTTCACAGATACGCAGTATTTT
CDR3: CASSLGLFTDTQYF

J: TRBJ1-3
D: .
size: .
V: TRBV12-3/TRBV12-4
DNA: TGTGCCAGCAACGGGGTTCAGAGAAACACCATATATTTT
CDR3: CASNGVQRNTIYF